These 23 T cell receptor beta chains originate from one sample sequenced in a study of CD8 T cells in Susac syndrome. A quantity of about 0.5 to 1 ug RNA underwent reverse transcription using random hexamers. MiXCR, run by TCRdb on the immunoSEQ multiplex PCR reads, gives a single entry per CDR3 protein. The table has approximately 120,000 distinct CDR3 sequences, approximately 93% seen once. Source material: CD8+ T cells from PBMCs. Receptors originate from a human donor with multiple sclerosis.

Worth noting for this clonotype: One end of the junction does not line up with germline, which may come from a read error. The chain recombines TRBV7-7 with TRBJ2-4; 9 bases agree with TRBD1. Germline CDR1 is SSHAT and CDR2 is FNYEAQ (reference sequence). The CDR3 extends over 15 amino acids. CDR3 coding DNA: TGTGCTAGCAGCCAGACCGGGACAGGGCACGTCTTACGGTACTTC. Protein sequence: CASSQTGTGHVLRYF.

The chain links TRBV13 to TRBJ2-4; D call uncertain. The length of the CDR3 is 13 residues. V was shortened by 2 bases and J by 4 bases, with 6 bases between the two germline ends. Germline V gene data show CDR1 as PRHDT and CDR2 as FYEKMQ (reference sequence). CDR3 sequence reads: CASSLIGKNIQYF. As DNA, the CDR3 is TGTGCCAGCAGCTTAATCGGGAAAAACATTCAGTACTTC.

The genes are TRBV3-1 and TRBJ2-2; D is ambiguous. V was trimmed by 4 bases and J by 4 bases, leaving 13 bases between them. The germline CDR1 and CDR2 sequences are LGHDT and YNNKEL (reference sequence). This CDR3 contains 15 residues. CDR3 in DNA: TGTGCCAGCAGCCCCGGGCAGCGTTCCACCGGGGAGCTGTTTTTT. Its protein product is CASSPGQRSTGELFF.

V and J are TRBV15 and TRBJ1-2; the D is unclear. Looked up from germline, CDR1 is LNHNV and CDR2 is YYDKDF (reference sequence). This CDR3 is built from 12 residues. V gave up 5 bases and J gave up 6 bases, with 10 bases separating them. In DNA form, the CDR3 reads TGTGCCACCAGCCCGCGCCCGGATGGCTACACCTTC. Encoded protein: CATSPRPDGYTF.

The rearrangement uses TRBV7-9 and TRBJ2-3; D ambiguous. CDR1 is SEHNR and CDR2 is FQNEAQ in the germline V gene (reference sequence). The V end was cut by 10 bases, the J end by 6 bases, with 8 bases between. This CDR3 spans 10 amino acids. CDR3 loop: CAISADTQYF. In nucleotides, the CDR3 is TGTGCCATTTCGGCGGATACGCAGTATTTT.

V is TRBV11-2 and J is TRBJ1-1, with a possible D match to TRBD1 (5 bases). This CDR3 has 13 amino acids. V was pared by 4 bases and J by 8 bases, with 14 bases between. Germline loops: CDR1 SGHAT, CDR2 FQNNGV. The CDR3 DNA reads as TGTGCCAGCAGCTCAGGGCTGGGCGGAGAAGCTTTCTTT. Its translation: CASSSGLGGEAFF.

V usage is TRBV6-5 and J usage is TRBJ1-2; 9 positions agree with TRBD1. J gave up 2 bases and V 0 bases, and 7 bases lay outside the gene matches. This CDR3 has 17 residues. Germline loops: CDR1 MNHEY, CDR2 SVGAGI. The CDR3, as DNA: TGTGCCAGCAGTTACTCGTATTCGGGACAGGGAAACTATGGCTACACCTTC. It encodes CASSYSYSGQGNYGYTF.

V gene TRBV5-1 combines with J gene TRBJ2-5; possibly TRBD1 or TRBD2 for D (5 bases each). The V and J ends lost 3 bases and 4 bases respectively, with 16 bases between them. The CDR3 is 15 residues long. The germline V gene encodes CDR1 SGHRS and CDR2 YFSETQ. The CDR3, as DNA: TGCGCCAGCAGCTCCTGGACACACCGGGGAGAGACCCAGTACTTC. This encodes CASSSWTHRGETQYF.

The rearrangement uses TRBV27 and TRBJ1-1; TRBD1 might be the D (5 bases). The CDR3 has 14 amino acids. The germline V gene encodes CDR1 MNHEY and CDR2 SMNVEV (reference sequence). Between the trimmed V and J ends, which lost 3 bases and 8 bases, there was a span of 16 bases. CDR3 sequence: CASSFAQGRYEAFF. The CDR3 DNA is TGTGCCAGCAGTTTCGCCCAGGGAAGGTACGAAGCTTTCTTT.

The rearrangement links TRBV6-6 to TRBJ2-1, with a weak D call TRBD2 (6 bases). This CDR3 comprises 14 residues. Germline V lookup: CDR1 MNHNY, CDR2 SVGAGI (reference sequence). V lost 2 bases and J lost 4, with 9 bases in between. The CDR3 protein is CASSYDGGYNEQFF. In DNA, the CDR3 is TGTGCCAGCAGTTACGACGGGGGTTACAATGAGCAGTTCTTC.

This clonotype was seen only once. This rearrangement joins TRBV3-1 to TRBJ2-2; no clear D. V lost 1 base to trimming and J lost 5 bases, with 5 bases between them. CDR3 size: 13 residues. Germline CDR1 is LGHDT and CDR2 is YNNKEL (reference sequence). CDR3 region: CASSQAGTGELFF. Here the CDR3 DNA reads TGTGCCAGCAGCCAAGCCGGAACCGGGGAGCTGTTTTTT.

The chain combines TRBV7-9 with TRBJ2-3, with D perhaps given as TRBD1 or TRBD2 (6 bases each). Trimming left V 5 bases short and J 5 bases short, with 14 bases between. The CDR3 spans 14 residues. CDR1 SEHNR and CDR2 FQNEAQ come from the germline V gene (reference sequence). CDR3 coding DNA: TGTGCCAGCAGCCCTACTAGCAGGGGAGATACGCAGTATTTT. This codes for CASSPTSRGDTQYF. Based on the CDR3 plus reference TRBV7-9 and TRBJ2-3, the full variable domain is DTGVSQNPRHKITKRGQNVTFRCDPISEHNRLYWYRQTLGQGPEFLTYFQNEAQLEKSRLLSDRFSAERPKGSFSTLEIQRTEQGDSAMYLCASSPTSRGDTQYFGPGTRLTVL.

This rearrangement joins TRBV5-1 to TRBJ2-7; 7 positions agree with TRBD2. Germline values: CDR1 SGHRS, CDR2 YFSETQ. V dropped 0 bases and J dropped 3; count of bases not matched to a gene: 9. The CDR3 is 16 amino acids. CDR3 sequence (DNA): TGCGCCAGCAGCTTGGATTCCGGGACTAAGAACTACGAGCAGTACTTC. It encodes CASSLDSGTKNYEQYF.

The chain carries TRBV4-1 and TRBJ1-1; 9 bases agree with TRBD1. The V segment lost 1 base and the J segment 5 bases; nucleotides outside the gene matches: 11. The length of the CDR3 is 17 residues. In germline, CDR1 is MGHRA, CDR2 YSYEKL. The DNA for the CDR3 is TGCGCCAGCAGCCAAGCTGCTACCGGGACAGGGAAGACTGAAGCTTTCTTT. This encodes CASSQAATGTGKTEAFF.

A single count supports this clonotype. The chain uses TRBV4-1 and TRBJ2-7, with 7 positions matching TRBD2. CDR3 size: 15 residues. CDR1 MGHRA and CDR2 YSYEKL come from the germline V gene. After removal of 3 bases from V and 0 bases from J, the junction contained 5 bases not matched to a gene. The CDR3 nucleotides are TGCGCCAGCAGCCATGGGGGGGATAGCTCCTACGAGCAGTACTTC. Translation: CASSHGGDSSYEQYF.

This clonotype was detected only once. V gene TRBV30 combines with J gene TRBJ2-3; TRBD2 aligns across 9 bases. V gave up 0 bases and J gave up 4 bases; unmatched junction bases: 14. Per the germline V gene, CDR1 is GTSNPN and CDR2 is SVGIG (reference sequence). CDR3 length: 18 residues. The CDR3 sequence: CAWSVPWDQRGVADTQYF. DNA for the CDR3: TGTGCCTGGAGTGTACCGTGGGATCAGCGGGGGGTTGCAGATACGCAGTATTTT.

V gene TRBV9 combines with J gene TRBJ2-3, with D maybe TRBD1 (5 bases). In germline, CDR1 is SGDLS, CDR2 YYNGEE. The length of the CDR3 is 13 residues. V lost 0 bases and J lost 3, with 5 bases in between. Written as DNA, the CDR3 is TGTGCCAGCAGCGTAGACAGGACAGATACGCAGTATTTT. This translates into CASSVDRTDTQYF.

The V gene is TRBV12-5, the J gene TRBJ1-3; possibly TRBD1 for D (6 bases). The V and J ends lost 2 bases and 3 bases respectively, with 11 bases between them. Germline CDR1 is LGHNT and CDR2 is FRNRAP. This CDR3 is built from 15 residues. The CDR3 sequence is CASGLPDRLGNTIYF. The CDR3 nucleotides are TGTGCTAGTGGTTTGCCCGACAGGCTTGGAAACACCATATATTTT. Filled out from reference TRBV12-5 and TRBJ1-3, the complete variable domain reads DARVTQTPRHKVTEMGQEVTMRCQPILGHNTVFWYRQTMMQGLELLAYFRNRAPLDDSGMPKDRFSAEMPDATLATLKIQPSEPRDSAVYFCASGLPDRLGNTIYFGEGSWLTVV.

This sequence joins TRBV4-1 and TRBJ2-5; D remains unclear. The V gene lost 1 base and the J gene lost 0 bases, with 6 bases spanning the gap. Germline V CDR1 and CDR2: MGHRA, YSYEKL. CDR3 length: 14 amino acids. Here the CDR3 reads CASSQVGYQETQYF. The CDR3 DNA reads TGCGCCAGCAGCCAAGTAGGCTACCAAGAGACCCAGTACTTC.

The V call is TRBV29-1, the J call TRBJ1-2; D gene ambiguous. Trimming removed 6 bases at V and 5 bases at J, with 13 bases between. The CDR3 is made up of 12 amino acids. Germline V gene sequence: CDR1 SQVTM, CDR2 ANQGSEA. DNA for the CDR3: TGCAGCGTACAAACGGGAGGGTATGGCTACACCTTC. Residues: CSVQTGGYGYTF. Full variable domain (rest looked up from reference TRBV29-1 and TRBJ1-2): SAVISQKPSRDICQRGTSLTIQCQVDSQVTMMFWYRQQPGQSLTLIATANQGSEATYESGFVIDKFPISRPNLTFSTLTVSNMSPEDSSIYLCSVQTGGYGYTFGSGTRLTVV.

This chain uses TRBV7-9 with TRBJ1-6; D possibly corresponds to TRBD1 (5 bases). V shed 8 bases and J shed 0 bases, with 11 bases lying between them. This CDR3 region has 15 residues. Germline V gene lookup returns CDR1 SEHNR and CDR2 FQNEAQ (reference sequence). CDR3 region: CASRDESSYNSPLHF. In nucleotides, the CDR3 is TGTGCCAGCCGGGACGAAAGCTCCTATAATTCACCCCTCCACTTT.

The CDR3 is CASSQGSGGRYEQYV. CDR3 nucleotide sequence: TGCGCCAGCAGCCAAGGTTCAGGGGGCCGATACGAGCAGTACGTC. The chain combines TRBV4-1 with TRBJ2-7, with 8 bases aligning to TRBD1. CDR1 is MGHRA and CDR2 is YSYEKL in the germline V gene. The CDR3 extends over 15 amino acids. V was clipped by 1 base and J by 4 bases; unmatched bases: 6.

The chain recombines TRBV7-8 with TRBJ2-3; either TRBD1 or TRBD2 may supply D (5 bases each). This CDR3 is built from 15 residues. Trimming removed 4 bases from V and 0 bases from J, with 11 bases in between. Germline CDR1 is SGHVS and CDR2 is FQNEAQ. The CDR3 reads CASSYREGSTDTQYF. In DNA form, the CDR3 reads TGTGCCAGCAGCTACCGCGAGGGGAGCACAGATACGCAGTATTTT.